Below, 30 T cell receptor beta chains from the same sample are listed, as sequenced in a study of graft-versus-host responses after intestinal transplantation. TCRdb keeps only in-frame clones here, not all; method: immunoSEQ multiplex PCR. The repertoire holds roughly 5,000 clones, roughly a quarter seen once, with less than 9% in the top ten. Responders that carried the CFSE label, some 200,000 of them, were plated with some 200,000 irradiated, violet-dye-labeled stimulator cells. The sample consisted of alloreactive CD8+ T cells from a mixed lymphocyte reaction culture, taken before intestinal transplant. Subset defined: CFSE-low proliferating T cells sorted from roughly six-day pre-transplant mixed lymphocyte reaction (GvH or HvG direction). Every receptor here comes from a human patient who received an intestinal transplant.

This clone was seen only a few times. The chain is built from TRBV6-4 and TRBJ1-2; D not resolved. CDR3 length equals 14 residues. Trimming cost V 3 bases and J 4 bases, with 12 bases left between them. Germline CDR1 MRHNA, CDR2 SNTAGT. CDR3 bases: TGTGCCAGCAGTGAACGCGGAGGGCCCTATGGCTACACCTTC. Encoded protein: CASSERGGPYGYTF.

The chain employs TRBV20-1 and TRBJ2-1; TRBD2 matches at 7 bases. This CDR3 spans 11 amino acids. With 3 bases clipped from V and 7 bases from J, the junction kept 0 bases outside the gene matches. Germline values: CDR1 DFQATT, CDR2 SNEGSKA (reference sequence). DNA for the CDR3: TGCAGTGCTAGGGGGGGGAATGAGCAGTTCTTC. It yields the protein CSARGGNEQFF.

V gene TRBV6-1 combines with J gene TRBJ2-7; D not certain. Looked up from germline, CDR1 is MNHNS and CDR2 is SASEGT. This CDR3 has 12 residues. Between the trimmed V and J ends, which lost 6 bases and 2 bases, there was a span of 8 bases. CDR3 bases: TGTGCCAGCAGGGTCGGTACCTACGAGCAGTACTTC. Translated, it gives CASRVGTYEQYF.

The chain joins TRBV18 to TRBJ2-6; D gene uncertain. Germline values: CDR1 KGHSH, CDR2 LQKENI. The CDR3 is 16 amino acids. V lost 4 bases to trimming and J lost 0 bases, with 10 bases between them. CDR3 protein: CASSLLRDSGANVLTF. The CDR3 DNA reads TGTGCCAGCTCACTGTTACGCGACTCTGGGGCCAACGTCCTGACTTTC.

This clone was counted between two and nine times. The genes are TRBV19 and TRBJ1-4; D might be TRBD1 (5 bases). The ends were cut back, 7 bases at V and 3 bases at J, with 18 bases in the middle. The CDR3 totals 16 residues. The germline V gene encodes CDR1 LNHDA and CDR2 SQIVND (reference sequence). The CDR3 loop is CASMGGSIIANEKLFF. The CDR3 DNA reads TGTGCCAGTATGGGGGGAAGTATAATTGCTAATGAAAAACTGTTTTTT.

The V call is TRBV6-8, the J call TRBJ2-1, with unresolved D. CDR3 length: 13 residues. The V end lost 2 bases, the J end lost 7 bases, and 9 bases lay between the germline ends. CDR1 is MNHGY, CDR2 SAAAGT, per germline. Written as DNA, the CDR3 is TGTGCCAGCAGTTACAGCAGCCTAAATGAGCAGTTCTTC. Its protein is CASSYSSLNEQFF.

The J gene is TRBJ2-7, the V gene TRBV5-4; D is perhaps TRBD2 (6 bases). CDR1 and CDR2 from the germline V gene are SGHNT and YYREEE (reference sequence). The length of the CDR3 is 13 residues. Between the trimmed V and J ends, which lost 0 bases and 4 bases, there was a span of 8 bases. CDR3 sequence (DNA): TGTGCCAGCAGCTTGGTTGGGGGGTACGAGCAGTACTTC. Translated, it gives CASSLVGGYEQYF.

The V gene is TRBV15, the J gene TRBJ2-1; a possible D gene is TRBD1 (5 bases). CDR1 LNHNV and CDR2 YYDKDF come from the germline V gene (reference sequence). V gave up 0 bases and J gave up 3 bases, with 9 bases separating them. The CDR3 contains 15 residues. CDR3 nucleotide sequence: TGTGCCACCAGCAGAGATGCAGGGTTCTACAATGAGCAGTTCTTC. Protein: CATSRDAGFYNEQFF. The complete variable domain, with remaining parts taken from reference TRBV15 and TRBJ2-1, reads DAMVIQNPRYQVTQFGKPVTLSCSQTLNHNVMYWYQQKSSQAPKLLFHYYDKDFNNEADTPDNFQSRRPNTSFCFLDIRSPGLGDTAMYLCATSRDAGFYNEQFFGPGTRLTVL.

This sequence joins TRBV6-5 and TRBJ1-2; D call uncertain. Germline assignment: CDR1 MNHEY and CDR2 SVGAGI. The CDR3 is 15 amino acids. V lost 0 bases to trimming and J lost 4 bases, with 12 bases between them. The CDR3 sequence is CASSYSLAGGYGYTF. As DNA, the CDR3 is TGTGCCAGCAGTTACTCGCTGGCTGGCGGCTATGGCTACACCTTC.

This clone has more than one count but fewer than ten. V gene TRBV5-1 combines with J gene TRBJ2-1; 14 bases agree with TRBD2. The CDR3 consists of 20 residues. Germline CDR1 SGHRS, CDR2 YFSETQ. Trimming took 5 bases from V and 1 from J; bases not matched to a gene: 14. The CDR3 DNA sequence: TGCGCCAGCAGTTCCGAGGGACTAGCGGGAGATCTAAGGTCCTACAATGAGCAGTTCTTC. It codes for CASSSEGLAGDLRSYNEQFF.

The V gene is TRBV25-1, the J gene TRBJ2-5; TRBD1 is a possible D gene (6 bases). Trimming removed 4 bases at V and 5 bases at J, with 17 bases between. The CDR3 covers 15 residues. The germline V gene encodes CDR1 MGHDK and CDR2 SYGVNS. The DNA of the CDR3 is TGTGCCAGCAGTGCAGGGGCCCTTTCTAGTGAGACCCAGTACTTC. This translates into CASSAGALSSETQYF.

By share, this clone ranks as medium-sized (0.01 to 0.1%). This chain links TRBV15 with TRBJ2-3; a possible D gene is TRBD1 (6 bases). V dropped 5 bases and J dropped 7 bases, with 22 bases sitting between them. In germline, CDR1 is LNHNV, CDR2 YYDKDF (reference sequence). This CDR3 contains 16 residues. CDR3 sequence: CATSYKRDTALYTQYF. The CDR3 DNA reads TGTGCCACCAGCTACAAACGGGACACCGCATTGTATACGCAGTATTTT.

This clone is classed as medium-sized. V and J are TRBV28 and TRBJ1-1; D not resolved. CDR1 and CDR2 (germline): MDHEN, SYDVKM. The V and J ends lost 7 bases and 3 bases respectively, with 15 bases between them. The CDR3 runs 14 residues. CDR3 nucleotide sequence: TGTGCCAGCACCTTACTTCGAGGTTACACTGAAGCTTTCTTT. Residues: CASTLLRGYTEAFF.

This clone is deemed medium-sized (0.01 to 0.1%). The genes are TRBV7-9 and TRBJ2-2; weak D call: TRBD2 (6 bases). V shed 2 bases and J shed 6 bases, with 13 bases lying between them. CDR1 and CDR2 (germline): SEHNR, FQNEAQ (reference sequence). This CDR3 is built from 15 residues. The CDR3 loop reads CASSLTGVSAGELFF. CDR3 bases: TGTGCCAGCAGCTTAACGGGAGTTAGCGCCGGGGAGCTGTTTTTT.

J is TRBJ2-2 and V is TRBV30, with D tentatively TRBD1 (6 bases). Trimming cost V 0 bases and J 7 bases, with 9 bases left between them. CDR1 is GTSNPN, CDR2 SVGIG, per germline (reference sequence). The CDR3 consists of 13 residues. The CDR3 DNA is TGTGCCTGGAGTGTACTAGGGGGCGGGGAGCTGTTTTTT. Its protein product is CAWSVLGGGELFF.

This chain joins TRBV6-4 and TRBJ1-5; D uncertain. This CDR3 contains 13 residues. In germline, CDR1 is MRHNA, CDR2 SNTAGT. The V and J ends lost 3 bases and 1 base respectively, with 4 bases between them. This CDR3 reads CASSEGSNQPQHF. In DNA form, the CDR3 reads TGTGCCAGCAGTGAAGGGAGCAATCAGCCCCAGCATTTT.

This clone was counted a few times. This rearrangement joins TRBV9 to TRBJ1-1, with D possibly TRBD1 on 6 matching bases. The CDR3 runs to 13 residues. The germline CDR1 and CDR2 sequences are SGDLS and YYNGEE. Trimming took 4 bases from V and 6 from J, leaving 13 bases between them. CDR3 region: CASSPGATAEAFF. CDR3 nucleotide sequence: TGTGCCAGCAGCCCAGGGGCGACCGCTGAAGCTTTCTTT. The entire variable domain, with the rest obtained from reference TRBV9 and TRBJ1-1, is as follows: DSGVTQTPKHLITATGQRVTLRCSPRSGDLSVYWYQQSLDQGLQFLIQYYNGEERAKGNILERFSAQQFPDLHSELNLSSLELGDSALYFCASSPGATAEAFFGQGTRLTVV.

This chain joins TRBV5-1 and TRBJ2-7; 7 nucleotides agree with TRBD1. Germline CDR1 reads SGHRS; CDR2 reads YFSETQ. Trimming took 3 bases from V and 2 from J; bases not matched to a gene: 5. The CDR3 is 14 amino acids. Here the CDR3 reads CASSSGTATYEQYF. The CDR3 coding sequence is TGCGCCAGCAGCTCAGGGACAGCCACCTACGAGCAGTACTTC.

The gene calls are TRBV19 and TRBJ2-7; 9 nucleotides line up with TRBD2. Germline V gene data show CDR1 as LNHDA and CDR2 as SQIVND (reference sequence). The ends lost 5 bases at V and 6 bases at J; junction bases unmatched: 8. The length of the CDR3 is 14 residues. In DNA, the CDR3 is TGTGCCAGTAGTGGGGTAGCGGGAGTTGCCGAGCAGTACTTC. As protein: CASSGVAGVAEQYF.

This clone was detected a few times. This chain connects TRBV30 to TRBJ1-3; 8 bases agree with TRBD1. Germline V CDR1 and CDR2: GTSNPN, SVGIG (reference sequence). The CDR3 runs to 11 residues. V shed 8 bases and J 4 bases; nucleotides not matched to a gene: 1. The CDR3 reads CARDRGNTIYF. Written as DNA, the CDR3 is TGTGCCAGGGACAGGGGAAACACCATATATTTT.

In its sample, this clone is medium-sized. The chain recombines TRBV7-9 with TRBJ2-1, with a weak D call TRBD1 (6 bases). Germline V lookup: CDR1 SEHNR, CDR2 FQNEAQ (reference sequence). V was pared by 4 bases and J by 3 bases, with 10 bases between. The CDR3 has 14 amino acids. The CDR3 DNA reads as TGTGCCAGCAGCTACACGACAGGCTACAATGAGCAGTTCTTC. Protein product: CASSYTTGYNEQFF.

By share of the sample, this clone is large. The chain couples TRBV28 to TRBJ2-7; D may match TRBD1 or TRBD2 (6 bases each). V was pared by 1 base and J by 0 bases, with 16 bases between. CDR3 size: 17 residues. CDR1 and CDR2 from the germline V gene are MDHEN and SYDVKM. CDR3 in amino acids: CASSLFFQGGLSYEQYF. The CDR3 DNA reads as TGTGCCAGCAGTTTATTCTTCCAAGGGGGACTCTCCTACGAGCAGTACTTC.

V gene TRBV6-5 combines with J gene TRBJ1-5; D might be TRBD1 (6 bases). Trimming left V 0 bases short and J 7 bases short, with 13 bases between. The length of the CDR3 is 15 residues. The germline CDR1 and CDR2 sequences are MNHEY and SVGAGI. CDR3 sequence (DNA): TGTGCCAGCAGTTACTCGAAAGGGGGAGGACAGCCCCAGCATTTT. It codes for CASSYSKGGGQPQHF.

The chain links TRBV4-2 to TRBJ2-7; no clear D gene. Germline CDR1 is LGHNA and CDR2 is YNFKEQ. This CDR3 contains 14 residues. Between the trimmed V and J ends, which lost 5 bases and 3 bases, there was a span of 14 bases. In DNA, the CDR3 is TGTGCCAGCAGCTTGGAGCAGGCCAACTACGAGCAGTACTTC. This gives the protein CASSLEQANYEQYF.

The chain links TRBV30 to TRBJ1-1, with no clear D. The ends were cut back, 3 bases at V and 3 bases at J, with 5 bases in the middle. Germline-derived CDR1 and CDR2 are GTSNPN and SVGIG (reference sequence). This CDR3 spans 11 amino acids. For the CDR3, the DNA is TGTGCCTGGAGACAGTACACTGAAGCTTTCTTT. Amino acids: CAWRQYTEAFF.

This clone was counted only a few times. The chain joins TRBV18 to TRBJ2-5; D is ambiguous. CDR1 and CDR2 from the germline V gene are KGHSH and LQKENI. This CDR3 is 15 amino acids long. Trimming cost V 5 bases and J 0 bases, with 13 bases left between them. CDR3 region: CASSIEAHHQETQYF. The CDR3 DNA follows: TGTGCCAGCTCAATTGAAGCCCACCACCAAGAGACCCAGTACTTC.

This clone was found a few times. The chain recombines TRBV7-9 with TRBJ2-1; the D gene is possibly TRBD2 (5 bases). Germline loops: CDR1 SEHNR, CDR2 FQNEAQ (reference sequence). The V gene lost 5 bases and the J gene lost 6 bases, with 14 bases spanning the gap. CDR3 length: 14 amino acids. The CDR3 DNA is TGTGCCAGCAGCCAAGAGGGCGTAGCCAATGAGCAGTTCTTC. Amino acid sequence: CASSQEGVANEQFF. The variable domain in full, with the rest retrieved from reference TRBV7-9 and TRBJ2-1, is DTGVSQNPRHKITKRGQNVTFRCDPISEHNRLYWYRQTLGQGPEFLTYFQNEAQLEKSRLLSDRFSAERPKGSFSTLEIQRTEQGDSAMYLCASSQEGVANEQFFGPGTRLTVL.

The chain is built from TRBV5-1 and TRBJ2-1; D uncertain. This CDR3 region has 15 residues. Deletions cut 4 bases from V and 6 bases from J, with 17 bases between. The germline V gene has CDR1 SGHRS and CDR2 YFSETQ. The CDR3 sequence: CASSLPGHLTNEQFF. The CDR3 nucleotides read TGCGCCAGCAGCCTACCGGGCCATCTTACCAATGAGCAGTTCTTC.

This clone ranks as medium-sized. The rearrangement joins TRBV4-1 to TRBJ2-7; D not certain. V was cut by 1 base and J by 0 bases, with 13 bases left in between. This CDR3 contains 16 residues. CDR1 MGHRA and CDR2 YSYEKL come from the germline V gene. DNA for the CDR3: TGCGCCAGCAGCCAAGTTCTTTCCAGGAGCTCCTACGAGCAGTACTTC. Protein product: CASSQVLSRSSYEQYF.

This clone was observed a few times. This rearrangement joins TRBV4-2 to TRBJ2-1, with 12 bases that match TRBD2. CDR1 is LGHNA and CDR2 is YNFKEQ in the germline V gene. V gave up 5 bases and J gave up 9 bases; unmatched junction bases: 5. The CDR3 covers 14 residues. The CDR3 DNA reads as TGTGCCAGCAGCTTGCCTAGCGGGAGGGGTGAGCAGTTCTTC. Translating gives CASSLPSGRGEQFF.